This TCR beta chain was sequenced during a study of shared clonotypes between healthy human individuals. Findings and limits, study-wide: The small donor group covered limited genetic and exposure diversity. Only blood was sampled, and tissue TCR repertoires likely differ from blood ones. The study found about 5% of naive CD4 clonotypes shared across a handful of donors.

Profiled with immunoSEQ multiplex PCR; TCRdb holds only in-frame clones, not every one. Of about 770,000 clones listed, 55% to 80% are singletons. Comments on this clone: Its antigen is not known.

Per germline, CDR1 MDHEN and CDR2 SYDVKM. The CDR3 loop spans 14 amino acids. Trimming took 7 bases from V and 4 from J; bases not matched to a gene: 6. The receptor was derived from a woman aged 30 to 39 in good health. V and J are TRBV28 and TRBJ2-3, with TRBD2 matching 9 bases. Sequencing input: memory CD4+ T cells sorted from blood. Subset noted: CD45RA-negative fraction. The CDR3 sequence is CASNIAGASDTQYF. The CDR3 region has the DNA TGTGCCAGCAATATAGCGGGAGCGTCAGATACGCAGTATTTT.